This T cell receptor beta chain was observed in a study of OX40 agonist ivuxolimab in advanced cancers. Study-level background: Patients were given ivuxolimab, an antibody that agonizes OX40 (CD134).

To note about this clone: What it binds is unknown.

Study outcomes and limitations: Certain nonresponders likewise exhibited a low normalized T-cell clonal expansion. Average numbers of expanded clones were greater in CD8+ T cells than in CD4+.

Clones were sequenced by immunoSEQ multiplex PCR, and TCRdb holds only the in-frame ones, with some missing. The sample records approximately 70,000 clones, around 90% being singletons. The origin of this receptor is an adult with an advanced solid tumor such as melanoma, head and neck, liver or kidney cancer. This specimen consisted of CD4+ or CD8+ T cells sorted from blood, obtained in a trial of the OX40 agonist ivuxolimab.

In nucleotides, the CDR3 is TGTGCCAGTAGAAGGACCGGGACAGGGTCCTACAATGAGCAGTTCTTC. Translating gives CASRRTGTGSYNEQFF. The chain links TRBV19 to TRBJ2-1, with 9 bases matching TRBD1. CDR3 length: 16 residues. The germline gives CDR1 LNHDA, CDR2 SQIVND (reference sequence). The V and J ends lost 6 bases and 1 base, in that order; junction bases with no gene match: 7.